This T cell receptor beta chain derives from a study of monozygotic twins with inflammatory bowel disease. General study results and limits: The data offered no way to tell different T cell subtypes apart.

From germline, CDR1 is SGHRS and CDR2 YFSETQ. The CDR3 is 18 amino acids. As for this clonotype: No antigen is known for it.

Via template switching, UMIs carrying a 6-nucleotide sample barcode were introduced. Nested PCRs (about 15 and 9 cycles, two total) were applied to TCRalpha and TCRbeta cDNA. TCRdb reprocessed the 5' RACE reads and stores each CDR3 protein as one record, lacking DNA. The sample table sets out about 160,000 distinct CDR3 sequences. This chain joins TRBV5-1 and TRBJ2-1; checking the TCRdb D call of TRBD2 is not possible without DNA. The TCR comes from a human donor with ulcerative colitis or Crohn's disease, or a healthy co-twin of an affected twin (not recorded which). Source material: blood. The CDR3 here is CASSLATGGLATYNEQFF.